The entry below describes one TCR beta chain. Antigen unknown. The length of the CDR3 is 15 residues. Unmatched junction bases numbered 7, after V lost 4 bases and J lost 6 bases. Germline V gene data show CDR1 as SGHDT and CDR2 as YYEEEE. The PCR had 60 Vbeta and 13 Jbeta primers. This table comes from immunoSEQ multiplex PCR, and its TCRdb copy is limited to in-frame clones, with some not included. The sample has 100,000 to 120,000 clones; less than 85% are singletons. This record belongs to a study of cytomegalovirus exposure and HLA in healthy donors. Study-wide results and caveats: In a later analysis, several top co-occurrence clusters appeared linked to parvovirus B19, influenza, CMV and Epstein-Barr virus. HLA alleles were associated with 16,951 TCR beta sequences in a later analysis at 0.05 false discovery rate.

V gene TRBV5-6 combines with J gene TRBJ1-5; TRBD1 matches at 10 bases. What was sequenced was PBMCs. The clonotype originates from a man aged 30 to 45 in good health and CMV-seropositive. CDR3 DNA: TGTGCCAGCAGCATCCGGGACAGGGGTTTTCAGCCCCAGCATTTT. Protein: CASSIRDRGFQPQHF.